Shown below are 15 T cell receptor beta chains from a single sample sequenced in a study of vaccination and CD4 T cells after COVID-19. MiXCR was run by TCRdb on the PCR reads, yielding one entry per CDR3 protein. The data hold about 30,000 distinct CDR3 sequences, with approximately 49% observed a single time. Time point noted: late sampling 161 to 241 days after vaccination in a few convalescent patients. This specimen was CD4+ T cells from blood, taken about 7 months after SARS-CoV-2 vaccination. The receptors stem from a human donor who had recovered from COVID-19.

The V gene is TRBV5-1, the J gene TRBJ2-3, with TRBD2 identical over 9 bases. Germline assignment: CDR1 SGHRS and CDR2 YFSETQ. This CDR3 has 16 residues. Trimming at V came to 0 bases and at J to 2 bases, leaving 4 bases not matched to a gene. CDR3 nucleotide sequence: TGCGCCAGCAGCTTGGACTCTAGCGGGGTCACAGATACGCAGTATTTT. Protein sequence: CASSLDSSGVTDTQYF.

This clonotype was found a few times. The V gene is TRBV27, the J gene TRBJ2-2; D gene ambiguous. The germline V gene encodes CDR1 MNHEY and CDR2 SMNVEV (reference sequence). The ends were cut back, 5 bases at V and 2 bases at J, with 9 bases in the middle. CDR3 size: 14 residues. The CDR3 sequence: CASSMLPNTGELFF. The CDR3 coding sequence is TGTGCCAGCAGTATGCTGCCTAACACCGGGGAGCTGTTTTTT.

This clonotype appeared a few times. The gene calls are TRBV20-1 and TRBJ1-1; D not resolved. Germline CDR1 is DFQATT and CDR2 is SNEGSKA (reference sequence). Trimming stripped 0 bases from V and 3 bases from J, with 14 bases between. The CDR3 runs 15 residues. The CDR3 here is CSARDQQDSYTEAFF. The CDR3 region has the DNA TGCAGTGCTAGAGATCAGCAGGATAGTTACACTGAAGCTTTCTTT.

CDR3 DNA: TGTGCCAGCAGCTTCAACAGGGGGCGCTCCTACAATGAGCAGTTCTTC. It translates to CASSFNRGRSYNEQFF. The J gene is TRBJ2-1, the V gene TRBV7-2; 9 bases are shared with TRBD1. V lost 3 bases to trimming and J lost 0 bases; unmatched junction nucleotides: 3. The germline CDR1 and CDR2 sequences are SGHTA and FQGNSA. This CDR3 comprises 16 residues.

This clonotype was observed a few times. The chain is built from TRBV7-7 and TRBJ2-5; 10 bases fit TRBD2. This CDR3 has 16 residues. Trimming took 5 bases from V and 5 from J; bases not matched to a gene: 11. Germline assignment: CDR1 SSHAT and CDR2 FNYEAQ (reference sequence). The CDR3 loop is CASSPRTSGVRETQYF. CDR3 sequence (DNA): TGTGCCAGCAGCCCCCGGACTAGCGGTGTTAGGGAGACCCAGTACTTC.

The chain carries TRBV6-1 and TRBJ1-5; 7 bases agree with TRBD1. The CDR3 consists of 14 residues. V gave up 3 bases and J gave up 5 bases; unmatched junction bases: 4. The germline gives CDR1 MNHNS, CDR2 SASEGT. This CDR3 is CASSDAQGYQPQHF. The DNA of the CDR3 is TGTGCCAGCAGTGACGCACAGGGGTATCAGCCCCAGCATTTT.

The chain combines TRBV28 with TRBJ2-7; D not resolved. Germline assignment: CDR1 MDHEN and CDR2 SYDVKM. V was cut by 5 bases and J by 0 bases, with 11 bases left in between. The CDR3 totals 14 residues. Written as DNA, the CDR3 is TGTGCCAGCAGTGCGACAACGAGCTCCTACGAGCAGTACTTC. Translating gives CASSATTSSYEQYF.

This rearrangement joins TRBV20-1 to TRBJ2-5; TRBD2 matches 9 bases. CDR1 and CDR2 (germline): DFQATT, SNEGSKA (reference sequence). The length of the CDR3 is 15 residues. The J segment lost 5 bases and the V segment lost 1 base, leaving 8 bases of the junction unmatched. DNA of the CDR3: TGCAGTGCTAGAGCGCCTAGCGGGATTTGGGAGACCCAGTACTTC. This gives the protein CSARAPSGIWETQYF.

The chain joins TRBV20-1 to TRBJ2-1; D not certain. This CDR3 has 13 residues. The V end was cut by 3 bases, the J end by 10 bases, with 16 bases between. Germline lookup yields CDR1 DFQATT and CDR2 SNEGSKA (reference sequence). This chain's CDR3 is CSARTPITGEQFF. In DNA, the CDR3 is TGCAGTGCTAGGACCCCGATAACTGGGGAGCAGTTCTTC.

V gene TRBV5-1 combines with J gene TRBJ1-6; TRBD1 aligns across 7 bases. Germline lookup yields CDR1 SGHRS and CDR2 YFSETQ. Germline trimming cut 1 base from V and 9 bases from J; bases unmatched to any gene: 10. CDR3 length: 16 amino acids. The CDR3 sequence is CASSLQSGDSRSPLHF. The CDR3 DNA follows: TGCGCCAGCAGCTTGCAAAGTGGGGACAGCCGTTCACCCCTCCACTTT.

V and J are TRBV5-1 and TRBJ2-6, with D unresolved. The V end lost 0 bases, the J end lost 4 bases, and 8 bases lay between the germline ends. Germline CDR1 is SGHRS and CDR2 is YFSETQ. This CDR3 is built from 15 residues. The CDR3 DNA reads as TGCGCCAGCAGCTTGGTAGGGTACGGGGCCAACGTCCTGACTTTC. This translates into CASSLVGYGANVLTF.

The chain links TRBV7-9 to TRBJ2-2, with 8 bases aligning to TRBD1. Germline V CDR1 and CDR2: SEHNR, FQNEAQ (reference sequence). J gave up 7 bases and V 5 bases, and 12 bases lay outside the gene matches. This CDR3 is built from 16 residues. The CDR3 coding sequence is TGTGCCAGCAGCCGAAGGACAGGGATAATGGGCGGGGAGCTGTTTTTT. The encoded protein is CASSRRTGIMGGELFF.

There are a few counts of this clonotype. The junction departs from the called germline gene at one end, perhaps through a read error. V gene TRBV19 combines with J gene TRBJ2-3, with 13 bases lining up with TRBD2. Germline V gene lookup returns CDR1 LNHDA and CDR2 SQIVND (reference sequence). CDR3 length: 16 amino acids. The CDR3: CASSLEGLAGTDTQYF. CDR3 DNA sequence: TGTGCCAGTAGTCTAGAGGGACTAGCGGGGACAGATACGCAGTATTTT.

This clonotype was seen more than once but under ten times. The chain is built from TRBV4-1 and TRBJ2-1; weak D call: TRBD1 (5 bases). CDR3 length: 17 residues. Trimming took 5 bases from V and 2 from J, leaving 19 bases between them. Germline V gene data show CDR1 as MGHRA and CDR2 as YSYEKL. CDR3 coding DNA: TGCGCCAGCAGCACAAACCCACAGGTAACTACCTACAATGAGCAGTTCTTC. Its protein product is CASSTNPQVTTYNEQFF.

This chain joins TRBV25-1 and TRBJ2-5; D gene unclear. Germline V CDR1 and CDR2: MGHDK, SYGVNS. The CDR3 consists of 11 residues. V was shortened by 6 bases and J by 7 bases, with 9 bases between the two germline ends. This CDR3 reads CASSVKGTQYF. DNA of the CDR3: TGTGCCAGCAGCGTAAAAGGGACCCAGTACTTC.